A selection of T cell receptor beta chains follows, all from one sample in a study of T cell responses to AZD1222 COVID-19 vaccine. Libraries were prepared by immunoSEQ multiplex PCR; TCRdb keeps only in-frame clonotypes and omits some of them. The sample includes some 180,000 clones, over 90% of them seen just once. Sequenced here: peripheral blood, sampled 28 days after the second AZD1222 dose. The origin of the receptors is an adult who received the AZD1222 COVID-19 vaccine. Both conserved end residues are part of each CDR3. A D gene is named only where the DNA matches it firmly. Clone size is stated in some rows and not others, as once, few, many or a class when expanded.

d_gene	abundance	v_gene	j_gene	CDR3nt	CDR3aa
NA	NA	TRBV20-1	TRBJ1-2	TGCAGTGCTAGTTCCCACTATGGCTACACCTTC	CSASSHYGYTF
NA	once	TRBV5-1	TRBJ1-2	TGCGCCAGCAGCTTGGAGGTAGCTTCCTATGGCTACACCTTC	CASSLEVASYGYTF
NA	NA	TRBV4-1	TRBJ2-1	TGCGCCAGCAGTGACCGGGGGGCCCCCTACAATGAGCAGTTCTTC	CASSDRGAPYNEQFF
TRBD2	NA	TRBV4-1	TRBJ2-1	TGCGCCAGCAGCCTCATAGCGGGAGTTTCCTACAATGAGCAGTTCTTC	CASSLIAGVSYNEQFF
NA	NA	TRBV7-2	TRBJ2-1	TGTGCCAGCAGCTTAAGTTTGCGCGGGGCTGAGCAGTTCTTC	CASSLSLRGAEQFF
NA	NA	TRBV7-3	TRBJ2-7	TGTGCCAGCAGCTACTCGGGACAGGCGGGGGACGAGCAGTACTTC	CASSYSGQAGDEQYF
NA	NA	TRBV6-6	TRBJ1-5	TGTGCCAGCAGCCCCGCCGCGGGAGAACAGTCCCAGCATTTT	CASSPAAGEQSQHF
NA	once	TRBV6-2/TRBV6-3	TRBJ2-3	TGTGCCAGCAGTCGAAGGGTTCCCACAGATACGCAGTATTTT	CASSRRVPTDTQYF
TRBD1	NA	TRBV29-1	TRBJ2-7	TGCAGCGTCCGGGACAGGGGGAGTAAATCCTACGAGCAGTACTTC	CSVRDRGSKSYEQYF
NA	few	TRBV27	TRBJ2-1	TGTGCCAGCAGCCCCCAGGGCAGCATTAACAATGAGCAGTTCTTC	CASSPQGSINNEQFF
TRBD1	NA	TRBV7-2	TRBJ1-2	TGTGCCAGCAGCTTAGGACAGGGAGGTGGCTACACCTTC	CASSLGQGGGYTF
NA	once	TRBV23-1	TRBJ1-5	TGCGCCAGCAGTCATTCAAGGACGGCTGGTCCCCAGCATTTT	CASSHSRTAGPQHF
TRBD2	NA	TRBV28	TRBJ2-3	TGTGCCAGCAGTATAGTAGCGGGAGTGGGCACAGATACGCAGTATTTT	CASSIVAGVGTDTQYF
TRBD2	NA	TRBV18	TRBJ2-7	TGTGCCAGCTCACCGAGAGCCCCAGCCCGCGGGAGGTCGTCAGCCTACGAGCAGTACTTC	CASSPRAPARGRSSAYEQYF
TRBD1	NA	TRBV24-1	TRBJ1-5	TGTGCCACCCTAGACAGGGCTAATCAGCCCCAGCATTTT	CATLDRANQPQHF
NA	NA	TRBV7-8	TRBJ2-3	TGTGCCAGCAGCCAACTCTCAACAGGGTGGGGGTTAGGCACAGATACGCAGTATTTT	CASSQLSTGWGLGTDTQYF
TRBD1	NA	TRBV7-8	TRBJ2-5	TGTGCCAGCAGATTAGGACGCTCCGGGACAGGTGAAAAATACTTC	CASRLGRSGTGEKYF
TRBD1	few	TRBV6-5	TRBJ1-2	TGTGCCAGCAGCACGGGACAGGGTAATGCCTATGGCTACACCTTC	CASSTGQGNAYGYTF
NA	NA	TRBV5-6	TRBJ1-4	TGTGCCAGCAGCCCGACAGCAACTAATGAAAAACTGTTTTTT	CASSPTATNEKLFF
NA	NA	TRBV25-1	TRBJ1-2	TGTGCCAGCAGTGATTCCGACAGCCTCGGCTACACCTTC	CASSDSDSLGYTF
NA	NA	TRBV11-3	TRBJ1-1	TGTGCCAGCAGCTTGGCAGAGAACACTGAAGCTTTCTTT	CASSLAENTEAFF
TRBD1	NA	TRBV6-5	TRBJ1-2	TGTGCCAGCAGCCCGACAGGGGGAAGTGGCTACACCTTC	CASSPTGGSGYTF
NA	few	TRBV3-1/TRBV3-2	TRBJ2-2	TGTGCCAGCAGCCAAAGAGGGCAGCAGAACACCGGGGAGCTGTTTTTT	CASSQRGQQNTGELFF
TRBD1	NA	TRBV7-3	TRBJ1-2	TGTGCCAGCAGCTTAGGACAGGGGAGTAATGGCTACACCTTC	CASSLGQGSNGYTF
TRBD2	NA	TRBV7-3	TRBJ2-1	TGTGCCAGCAGCGCCTTAGCGGGAGGGCAATACAATGAGCAGTTCTTC	CASSALAGGQYNEQFF
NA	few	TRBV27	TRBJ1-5	TGTGCCAGCAGTTTATCGCGGGTTCAGCCCCAGCATTTT	CASSLSRVQPQHF
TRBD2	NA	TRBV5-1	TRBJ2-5	TGCGCCAGCAGCTTGACGACTAGCGGGGGGCTCCAAGAGACCCAGTACTTC	CASSLTTSGGLQETQYF
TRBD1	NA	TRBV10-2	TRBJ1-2	TGCGCCACAATATGGGACAGCGGCTATGGCTACACCTTC	CATIWDSGYGYTF
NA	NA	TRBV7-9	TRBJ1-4	TGTGCCAGCAGCGTGAAGGGGGTCTCCTTTGGTGAAAAACTGTTTTTT	CASSVKGVSFGEKLFF
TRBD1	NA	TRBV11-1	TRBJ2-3	TGTGCCAGCAGTACCGGACAGGGTGCAGATACGCAGTATTTT	CASSTGQGADTQYF